This TCR beta chain was documented in a study of beta chain features in type 1 diabetes. In the study overall: The examined sorted cells totaled under 120 million across samples.

Expressed TCRB transcripts were sequenced after all isolated RNA was converted to cDNA. Some clones are missing from TCRdb's copy, which holds only in-frame ones; the method was immunoSEQ multiplex PCR. The table has 850,000 to 900,000 clones, 17% seen once. The CDR3 consists of 14 residues. CDR1 is LNHDA, CDR2 SQIVND, per germline (reference sequence). Germline trimming cut 10 bases from V and 4 bases from J; bases unmatched to any gene: 10. Findings of the study overall: Among patients, naive, central memory and Treg TCRB repertoires appeared more similar than among healthy donors.

About this clone itself: Antigen: not known.

This chain connects TRBV19 to TRBJ2-7; 10 positions agree with TRBD1. This TCR was recovered from a young woman in good health. The sample comprised naive CD4+ T cells from blood. The CDR3 loop reads CATQPGQGTYEQYF. DNA for the CDR3: TGTGCCACTCAACCGGGACAGGGGACGTACGAGCAGTACTTC.